This paragraph reports one T cell receptor beta chain. The antigen this receptor binds is unknown. No base qualities exist here, and no much larger clone lies one base off it. The data derive from a study of cytomegalovirus exposure and HLA in healthy donors (dated by TCRdb to about 2017). Broadly, across the study: An earlier analysis of approximately 640 of the donors reported 250 to 300 Gb of sequence data and around 120 million unique TCR beta sequences from 150 million to 200 million T cells. In the later analysis, no new phenotypic data were used to find candidate immune exposures; instead, reliance was placed on TCR beta sequences and their occurrence across donors. Typing coverage differed by locus: A, B, C, DRB1 and DQB1 were typed in roughly 620-630 donors, DQA1 in about 550, DPA1 in 600 to 610, and DPB1 in roughly 470. Along with the approximately 700-subject first cohort, a separate validation cohort of about 110 different subjects was used. On average, about 200,000 unique TCR beta nucleotide sequences were sequenced per donor among more than 350 genotyped donors of the cohort, with 15% to 20% of those sequences being non-productive. All discovery cohort repertoires had been generated using a single sequencing platform. The study used immunosequencing to profile the T cell repertoires of some 600 subjects and linked those repertoires to cytomegalovirus serostatus. The study aimed to test whether cataloging public T cell receptors could reveal signatures of past pathogen exposure. Genome-wide SNP genotypes for about 65% of the roughly 670 donors were used in a later genetic analysis, which treated that subset as a discovery cohort. Of the 350 to 450 genotyped donors, over 80% were placed in the genetic ancestry cluster associated with self-reported Caucasian donors. The study combined high-throughput TCR immunosequencing, statistical association of individual TCRs with disease status, and machine learning to predict cytomegalovirus infection status. In a later analysis, previously published TCR beta repertoires from 600 to 850 donors were re-analyzed and high-resolution HLA genotyping was added so that TCR occurrence patterns could be studied. Four to six DR-DQ haplotypes were handled as single units for association and clustering, since linkage in the cohort was strong. Donor age, sex, ethnicity and CMV serostatus were compiled alongside the repertoire data. Both class I and class II loci were covered by HLA typing, at four-digit resolution. An early release that covered approximately 600 HLA-typed donors contained around 300 gigabases of sequencing data and 70 million to 100 million unique TCR sequences. In an earlier analysis of 587 of the donors, high-throughput TCR beta sequencing was used to judge whether each TCR beta V gene segment behaved as functional or pseudogenic.

Library preparation used the immunoSEQ multiplex PCR assay. For the multiplex PCR, a mixture combining 60 forward primers for TCR Vbeta segments and 13 reverse primers for TCR Jbeta segments was used. The CDR3 region of rearranged TCR beta genes was amplified from genomic DNA with a multiplex PCR assay. The Illumina HiSeq System was used to sequence the amplified TCR beta libraries as 87-base-pair reads. As for the authors' bioinformatics: A later analysis tallied some 79 million unique TCR beta chains across the roughly 610 repertoires, and some 12 million of those chains were shared by two or more donors. A nearest-neighbor algorithm error-corrected the raw reads and collapsed the reads into unique sequences, merging closely related sequences to remove PCR and sequencing errors. Alignment of CDR3 sequences to IMGT reference sequences was used to assign V, D and J gene segments. Each retained sequence needed at least a six-nucleotide match to both a V gene segment and a J gene segment. Rearrangements were classified as productive when the CDR3 lacked stop codons and remained in frame with V and J, and all other rearrangements were classified as non-productive. Following IMGT convention, CDR3 was defined as the stretch from the second conserved V-encoded cysteine to the conserved J-encoded phenylalanine. The earlier analysis of fewer than 750 of the donors excluded sequences that lacked an unambiguous match to a single V gene segment. In an earlier analysis of 587 of the donors, V segments were called functional above 56.7% productive rearrangements and were called segregating when the between-donor standard deviation exceeded 5%. To diagnose cytomegalovirus status from the catalog of TCR beta chain sequences, a statistical classification framework was built. In a later analysis, V and J genes were assigned by comparing TCR nucleotide sequences against IMGT/GENE-DB human TR gene sequences. In a later analysis, CDR3 sequences and most-parsimonious VDJ recombination scenarios were assigned using the TCRdist pipeline. A later analysis defined each TCR beta chain by its CDR3 amino acid sequence plus V-gene family, and excluded reads lacking a unique V-gene family. To address suspected cross-contamination and a sequencing artifact, a later analysis removed 592 highly shared, low-generation-probability nucleotide sequences. In a later analysis, a clonal expansion index for each public chain was calculated from normalized within-repertoire ranks of inferred template counts. In a later analysis, generation probabilities were computed using a VDJ recombination model fitted to out-of-frame rearrangements, and the results were checked against IGoR. In a later analysis, hypergeometric tests were used to score TCR-TCR, TCR-HLA and TCR-CMV co-occurrence, with a repertoire-size bias correction applied to TCR pairs. False discovery rates were estimated in a later analysis by permuting HLA or CMV assignments 20 times. In a later analysis, co-occurring TCRs were grouped using DBSCAN, with TCRdist sequence similarity added in when clustering inside HLA-allele-positive subsets. Repertoires with fewer than 30,000 or more than 120,000 public chains were left out of co-occurrence clustering, as were about five repertoires with anomalous nucleotide sharing. As stored in TCRdb, this immuneACCESS dataset retains in-frame rearrangements with V and J assigned. A fraction of the clones does not appear; measured against another copy, unresolved V genes explain less than half of the discrepancy, and the remainder lacks a known reason. D and trimming come from the DNA, and the V and J calls and clone size come from that table. The sample records approximately 260,000 clones, 85% to 95% of which are singletons. The ten largest clones add up to about 1.5% of the sample.

Study-level results and caveats: In a later analysis, TCR association rates were found to vary across HLA loci, with the most associated TCRs seen for DRB1 alleles and the fewest for HLA-C alleles. A further reported finding was that TCR beta sequences accurately predicted the HLA-A and HLA-B alleles for most subjects in the first cohort. A later analysis found that most CMV-associated TCR beta chains appeared HLA-restricted, with HLA associations seemingly driven largely by CMV exposure. According to a later analysis, parvovirus B19, influenza, CMV and Epstein-Barr virus appeared linked to several top co-occurrence clusters. An association between a missense DCLRE1C variant and V-gene and J-gene trimming of TCR beta chains was found in a later genetic analysis and replicated in an independent cohort. The study listed around 160 TCR beta chains as associated with cytomegalovirus. A group of highly shared sequence variants was considered likely to be a technical artifact of the sequencing pipeline. HLA typing was unavailable for some donors at each locus, so association tests used only the typed subset. A few of the identified cytomegalovirus-associated TCR beta chains were confirmed in vitro to be specific for cytomegalovirus antigens. This cohort had only TCR beta chains sequenced, and the lack of alpha or paired-chain data limited which features could be detected. Correlated functional status among segregating V segments might be attributable to linkage disequilibrium, but an unknown experimental factor could not be ruled out. The only immune exposure information available for the cohort was CMV serostatus. In an earlier analysis of some 640 of the donors, most TCR beta V segments were observed in productive rearrangements about 90% or about 30% of the time, broadly matching IMGT annotations. The authors suggested that the approach could potentially be generalized to other disease states and immunological phenotypes. Because the 87-base-pair reads could not distinguish some IMGT-functional V segments, including TRBV6-2 and TRBV6-3, those segments were excluded. A later analysis found that HLA-associated TCR beta chains were more clonally expanded and had lower generation probabilities than equally common non-associated chains. In a later analysis, some 18,000 TCR beta sequences were associated with specific HLA alleles at a false discovery rate of 0.05. According to a later genetic analysis, donors in an Asian-associated ancestry cluster had fewer N-insertions in productive TCRs than the approximately 630-donor mean. The presence/absence analyses assumed that sequencing depth was roughly uniform across donors, and that assumption may not be true. Because counts were too low, seventeen rarely observed V segments, including chromosome 9 orphons, were left out of the earlier analysis of over 550 of the donors. Across donors, most TCR sequences were observed very rarely, whereas some public TCRs were present in many individuals. When HLA alleles, especially DR and DQ, strongly co-occurred, TCR associations were difficult to assign to individual alleles. The classifier was reported to diagnose cytomegalovirus status with high specificity and sensitivity in both the original cohort and the validation cohort.

In total, more than 500 healthy bone marrow donors made up the cohort. All cohort members were sampled while nominally healthy, although unrecorded immune exposures were likely present. The donor tested CMV seronegative, placing the donor among the roughly 400 seronegative members of the cohort. Every donor gave a peripheral blood sample, and the peripheral blood mononuclear cells from that sample were used for TCR beta sequencing. Genomic DNA was extracted from the blood cell samples with the Qiagen DNeasy Blood Extraction Kit. The CDR3 runs 12 residues from the cysteine to the phenylalanine. Here the CDR3 DNA is all that survives: 36 bases in frame from base 1. The germline V gene gives CDR1 as SGDLS and CDR2 as YYNGEE. Trimming takes 7 bases from V and 6 bases from J, and the germline ends sit 10 bases apart.

The sequence was obtained from a girl aged 2-10 years in good health and CMV-seronegative. The chain is assembled from TRBV9 and TRBJ2-2, with a weak D call of TRBD2 (6 bases match). Input material: PBMCs. The nucleotide sequence is given as TGTGCCAGCGGGACTGGCTCCGGGGAGCTGTTTTTT. It translates as CASGTGSGELFF.